The next 11 T cell receptor beta chains were all read from a single sample in a study of shared clonotypes between healthy human individuals. Method: immunoSEQ multiplex PCR; TCRdb's copy keeps in-frame clones and lacks some. The table has some 630,000 clones, around 72% seen once; the top ten hold roughly 1.8%. The sample was memory CD4+ T cells sorted from blood. As to subset: CD45RA-negative fraction. All receptors derive from a woman younger than 45 in good health.

This clone came up once. The rearrangement links TRBV2 to TRBJ1-5; D possibly corresponds to TRBD1 (5 bases). This CDR3 has 15 amino acids. CDR1 is SNHLY and CDR2 is FYNNEI in the germline V gene. The ends were cut back, 0 bases at V and 6 bases at J, with 12 bases in the middle. In DNA, the CDR3 is TGTGCCAGCAGTGAAGCGGGAGGGGAAAGTCAGCCCCAGCATTTT. Protein sequence: CASSEAGGESQPQHF.

The V call is TRBV25-1, the J call TRBJ1-6, with D uncertain. The CDR3 length is 14 residues. V was clipped by 5 bases and J by 10 bases, with 15 bases between them. CDR1 is MGHDK and CDR2 is SYGVNS in the germline V gene. Here the CDR3 reads CASSPGSGRSPLHF. CDR3 coding DNA: TGTGCCAGCAGTCCGGGGTCCGGTCGGTCACCCCTCCACTTT. Complete variable domain (other parts from reference TRBV25-1 and TRBJ1-6): EADIYQTPRYLVIGTGKKITLECSQTMGHDKMYWYQQDPGMELHLIHYSYGVNSTEKGDLSSESTVSRIRTEHFPLTLESARPSHTSQYLCASSPGSGRSPLHFGNGTRLTVT.

The chain carries TRBV25-1 and TRBJ1-1, with D unresolved. Germline CDR1 is MGHDK and CDR2 is SYGVNS. There are 12 residues in the CDR3. V lost 4 bases and J lost 2, with 5 bases in between. The CDR3, as DNA: TGTGCCAGCAGTGCCCAAAACACTGAAGCTTTCTTT. It is translated as CASSAQNTEAFF.

The chain links TRBV2 to TRBJ1-2; D gene ambiguous. Germline loops: CDR1 SNHLY, CDR2 FYNNEI. The CDR3 is 13 residues long. The CDR3: CASVQTTVRGYTF. The DNA for the CDR3 is TGTGCTTCGGTGCAGACGACCGTTCGGGGCTACACCTTC.

The chain links TRBV30 to TRBJ2-1, with a possible D match to TRBD2 (6 bases). The germline V gene has CDR1 GTSNPN and CDR2 SVGIG (reference sequence). CDR3 length: 14 amino acids. V lost 0 bases, J lost 9 bases, and 15 bases lay in between. The CDR3 loop reads CAWSVVSGLVEQFF. The DNA of the CDR3 is TGTGCCTGGAGTGTGGTAAGCGGGTTGGTTGAGCAGTTCTTC.

The rearrangement links TRBV4-1 to TRBJ2-5; D gene ambiguous. The CDR3 extends over 15 amino acids. CDR1 and CDR2 (germline): MGHRA, YSYEKL. Trimming removed 0 bases at V and 2 bases at J, with 10 bases between. The CDR3 coding sequence is TGCGCCAGCAGCCAAGAGGGGTGGCCACAAGAGACCCAGTACTTC. Protein: CASSQEGWPQETQYF.

Within the sample, this clone is medium-sized. The chain links TRBV25-1 to TRBJ1-1, with D perhaps matching TRBD1 (5 bases). Germline values: CDR1 MGHDK, CDR2 SYGVNS. There are 15 residues in the CDR3. The V end lost 3 bases, the J end lost 1 base, and 12 bases lay between the germline ends. This CDR3 reads CASSEIQGGNTEAFF. CDR3 bases: TGTGCCAGCAGTGAGATTCAGGGTGGGAACACTGAAGCTTTCTTT.

This chain links TRBV2 with TRBJ1-1; tentative D call: TRBD1 (6 bases). The germline gives CDR1 SNHLY, CDR2 FYNNEI. The CDR3 has 15 amino acids. Deletions cut 6 bases from V and 4 bases from J, with 18 bases between. DNA for the CDR3: TGTGCCAGCAGCCTACTTACACAGGGAGCCACTGAAGCTTTCTTT. The encoded protein is CASSLLTQGATEAFF.

This rearrangement joins TRBV6-6 to TRBJ2-5; TRBD1 might be the D (6 bases). The V gene's germline CDR1 is MNHNY and CDR2 SVGAGI (reference sequence). With 5 bases removed from V and 1 base from J, the gap between germline ends came to 11 bases. The CDR3 is 14 residues long. The CDR3 spells CASSVQGPQETQYF. Written as DNA, the CDR3 is TGTGCCAGCAGTGTACAGGGTCCCCAAGAGACCCAGTACTTC.

As DNA, the CDR3 is TGCAGCGTTTCACCCGGGACCATAACGGAGACCCAGTACTTC. Translating gives CSVSPGTITETQYF. This chain links TRBV29-1 with TRBJ2-5; D may be TRBD1 or TRBD2 (5 bases each). This CDR3 comprises 14 residues. The germline gives CDR1 SQVTM, CDR2 ANQGSEA. V was clipped by 5 bases and J by 5 bases, with 18 bases between them. Drawing the rest from reference TRBV29-1 and TRBJ2-5, the complete variable domain is SAVISQKPSRDICQRGTSLTIQCQVDSQVTMMFWYRQQPGQSLTLIATANQGSEATYESGFVIDKFPISRPNLTFSTLTVSNMSPEDSSIYLCSVSPGTITETQYFGPGTRLLVL.

This clone was seen a single time. The CDR3 bases are TGTGCCATCCTAGCGGGAGAAACGGATACGCAGTATTTT. Translated, it gives CAILAGETDTQYF. V is TRBV2 and J is TRBJ2-3; 10 bases agree with TRBD2. The CDR3 runs to 13 residues. Per the germline V gene, CDR1 is SNHLY and CDR2 is FYNNEI. J was trimmed by 6 bases and V by 10 bases; bases with no gene match: 7.